This TCR beta chain is from a study of blood T cells in healthy people across ages. Sample-barcoded 5' priming and a J-beta primer mix drove a second PCR of roughly 7 to 11 cycles. TCRdb reprocessed the 5' RACE reads via MiXCR and lists one record per CDR3 protein. Altogether around 870,000 distinct CDR3 sequences are present, about 30% being singletons, with the ten largest covering 15% to 20%. This CDR3 region has 15 residues. V was pared by 3 bases and J by 2 bases, with 15 bases between. Per the germline V gene, CDR1 is SGDLS and CDR2 is YYNGEE. Sequencing was done on a sample of blood. The chain combines TRBV9 with TRBJ2-7, with D possibly called TRBD1 or TRBD2 (5 bases each). The receptor comes from a woman aged 80 or over in good health. CDR3 protein: CASSATGTPTYEQYF. The CDR3 DNA follows: TGTGCCAGCAGCGCCACCGGGACCCCAACCTACGAGCAGTACTTC. Complete variable domain (other parts from reference TRBV9 and TRBJ2-7): DSGVTQTPKHLITATGQRVTLRCSPRSGDLSVYWYQQSLDQGLQFLIQYYNGEERAKGNILERFSAQQFPDLHSELNLSSLELGDSALYFCASSATGTPTYEQYFGPGTRLTVT.